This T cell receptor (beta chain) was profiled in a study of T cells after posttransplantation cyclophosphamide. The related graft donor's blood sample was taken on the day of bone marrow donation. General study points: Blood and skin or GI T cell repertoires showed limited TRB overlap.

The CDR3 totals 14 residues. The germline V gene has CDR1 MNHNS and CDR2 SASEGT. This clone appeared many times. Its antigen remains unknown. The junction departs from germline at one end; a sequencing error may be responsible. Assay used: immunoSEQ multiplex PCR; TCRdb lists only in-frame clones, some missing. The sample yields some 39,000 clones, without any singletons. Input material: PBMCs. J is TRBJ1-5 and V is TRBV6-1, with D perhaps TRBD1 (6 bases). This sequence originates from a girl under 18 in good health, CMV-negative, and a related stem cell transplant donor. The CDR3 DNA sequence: TGTGCCAGCAGGGAAGACAGGATATATCAGCCCCAGCATTTT. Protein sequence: CASREDRIYQPQHF.